The next 21 T cell receptor beta chains were all read from a single sample in a study of blood T cell repertoires in COVID-19. Only in-frame clones appear in the TCRdb table, and some are missing; sequencing was by immunoSEQ multiplex PCR. The repertoire holds over 85,000 clones, with 70% to 90% as singletons. Sequences were obtained from peripheral blood. The receptor set was obtained from a middle-aged man with active COVID-19.

This clone is a singleton in its sample. The chain is built from TRBV5-4 and TRBJ2-7, with 7 bases matching TRBD1. The CDR3 contains 16 residues. Germline assignment: CDR1 SGHNT and CDR2 YYREEE (reference sequence). V lost 0 bases to trimming and J lost 2 bases; unmatched junction nucleotides: 8. The CDR3 sequence is CASSLAPGTVAYEQYF. In DNA form, the CDR3 reads TGTGCCAGCAGCTTGGCCCCCGGGACAGTAGCCTACGAGCAGTACTTC.

Details on this clone: The sample contains more than one DNA sequence encoding this CDR3. The chain is built from TRBV19 and TRBJ2-1; 9 bases map to TRBD1. V gave up 7 bases and J gave up 4 bases; unmatched junction bases: 8. The CDR3 consists of 15 residues. CDR1 is LNHDA and CDR2 is SQIVND in the germline V gene (reference sequence). The CDR3 region has the DNA TGTGCCAGTACCCCTGGGGGACAGGGTTACAATGAGCAGTTCTTC. Protein sequence: CASTPGGQGYNEQFF.

The gene calls are TRBV6-4 and TRBJ2-2; tentative D call: TRBD2 (6 bases). This CDR3 has 15 residues. CDR1 MRHNA and CDR2 SNTAGT come from the germline V gene. Trimming took 3 bases from V and 7 from J, leaving 15 bases between them. This CDR3 is CASSERGSGVGELFF. The CDR3 DNA reads TGTGCCAGCAGTGAACGGGGGTCCGGAGTCGGGGAGCTGTTTTTT.

This clone appeared once. The chain employs TRBV7-3 and TRBJ2-4; a weak D match, TRBD2 (6 bases). Germline CDR1 is SGHTA and CDR2 is FQGTGA. Trimming pared 2 bases from V and 3 bases from J, leaving 8 bases between. This CDR3 has 14 residues. CDR3 residues: CASSLGGSKNIQYF. As DNA, the CDR3 is TGTGCCAGCAGCTTAGGGGGGAGCAAAAACATTCAGTACTTC.

The chain joins TRBV10-3 to TRBJ1-6; 7 bases match TRBD1. The CDR3 is 15 amino acids. With V trimmed by 0 bases and J by 8 bases, 4 bases remained unmatched. Looked up from germline, CDR1 is ENHRY and CDR2 is SYGVKD. The CDR3 protein is CAISESRQGDSPLHF. CDR3 sequence (DNA): TGTGCCATCAGTGAGTCGAGGCAGGGGGATTCACCCCTCCACTTT.

The chain is built from TRBV20-1 and TRBJ2-1; D uncertain. Per the germline V gene, CDR1 is DFQATT and CDR2 is SNEGSKA (reference sequence). Trimming cost V 0 bases and J 10 bases, with 7 bases left between them. The CDR3 runs to 11 residues. The CDR3 DNA is TGCAGTGCTAGAGATTATTCCGAGCAGTTCTTC. It yields the protein CSARDYSEQFF.

This clone was seen more than once but under ten times. The chain carries TRBV7-9 and TRBJ2-2; TRBD1 matches at 8 bases. Germline V lookup: CDR1 SEHNR, CDR2 FQNEAQ (reference sequence). The CDR3 has 12 amino acids. Unmatched junction bases numbered 4, after V lost 11 bases and J lost 5 bases. As DNA, the CDR3 is TGTGCCGGACAGGGTATGACCGGGGAGCTGTTTTTT. Its translation: CAGQGMTGELFF.

In its sample, this clone was seen a few times. The chain is built from TRBV3-1 (or the pseudogene TRBV3-2) and TRBJ1-5; the D gene is possibly TRBD1 (5 bases). The CDR3 loop spans 16 amino acids. Trimming removed 9 bases at V and 2 bases at J, with 20 bases between. Germline CDR1 is LGHDT and CDR2 is YNNKEL (reference sequence). CDR3 residues: CARASRVGAGNQPQHF. CDR3 in DNA: TGTGCCAGAGCAAGTCGGGTAGGGGCCGGCAATCAGCCCCAGCATTTT.

The chain combines TRBV5-6 with TRBJ2-7; 9 bases are shared with TRBD2. CDR1 is SGHDT and CDR2 is YYEEEE in the germline V gene. V shed 4 bases, J shed 0 bases, and the junction held 8 bases outside the gene matches. The CDR3 has 16 residues. CDR3 nucleotides: TGTGCCAGCAGCAGACTTAGCGGGGGCCTCTCCTACGAGCAGTACTTC. Protein: CASSRLSGGLSYEQYF.

The V gene is TRBV27, the J gene TRBJ1-1, with 9 bases fitting TRBD1. CDR3 size: 15 residues. CDR1 and CDR2 (germline): MNHEY, SMNVEV (reference sequence). V lost 5 bases, J lost 3 bases, and 7 bases stayed unmatched. Here the CDR3 DNA reads TGTGCCAGCAGTCCGGACAGGGGAGTACACACTGAAGCTTTCTTT. Translation gives CASSPDRGVHTEAFF.

The CDR3 DNA reads TGTGCCAGTTTAGAAGACAGGGCCTATGGCTACACCTTC. It is translated as CASLEDRAYGYTF. The chain combines TRBV19 with TRBJ1-2; TRBD1 matches 7 bases. CDR1 is LNHDA, CDR2 SQIVND, per germline (reference sequence). With V trimmed by 8 bases and J by 4 bases, 7 bases remained unmatched. The CDR3 sequence is 13 residues long.

The chain combines TRBV7-6 with TRBJ2-1; 11 nucleotides line up with TRBD1. V trimming: 0 bases; J trimming: 7 bases; junction bases outside the gene matches: 5. Germline V gene lookup returns CDR1 SGHVS and CDR2 FNYEAQ. The CDR3 covers 16 residues. CDR3 residues: CASSLAGQGVSNEQFF. The DNA of the CDR3 is TGTGCCAGCAGCTTAGCGGGACAGGGGGTCTCGAATGAGCAGTTCTTC.

The chain employs TRBV6-5 and TRBJ2-7; no reliable D call. Trimming stripped 7 bases from V and 4 bases from J, with 14 bases between. This CDR3 spans 13 amino acids. CDR1 and CDR2 from the germline V gene are MNHEY and SVGAGI. CDR3 protein: CASTPSSGYEQYF. The DNA of the CDR3 is TGTGCCAGCACCCCGTCCTCGGGTTACGAGCAGTACTTC.

This clone appeared a single time. The chain carries TRBV7-9 and TRBJ2-2, with 8 bases matching TRBD2. V lost 5 bases to trimming and J lost 4 bases; unmatched junction nucleotides: 12. The CDR3 has 17 residues. Germline CDR1 reads SEHNR; CDR2 reads FQNEAQ (reference sequence). The CDR3 protein is CASSPRSSGDPTGELFF. The DNA of the CDR3 is TGTGCCAGCAGCCCTCGGAGTAGCGGGGATCCCACCGGGGAGCTGTTTTTT.

The chain combines TRBV3-1 (or the pseudogene TRBV3-2) with TRBJ1-6; 10 bases align to TRBD1. The V and J ends lost 4 bases and 9 bases, in that order; junction bases with no gene match: 6. Germline V lookup: CDR1 LGHDT, CDR2 YNNKEL (reference sequence). This CDR3 is built from 15 residues. In nucleotides, the CDR3 is TGTGCCAGCAGCCCGACGGACAGGGGGATTTCACCCCTCCACTTT. Translating gives CASSPTDRGISPLHF.

J is TRBJ1-2 and V is TRBV15; 7 bases agree with TRBD1. The CDR3 covers 13 residues. V lost 1 base to trimming and J lost 6 bases; unmatched junction nucleotides: 2. Germline V CDR1 and CDR2: LNHNV, YYDKDF (reference sequence). The DNA for the CDR3 is TGTGCCACCAGCAGAGGTCAGGGGGATGGCTACACCTTC. Amino acids: CATSRGQGDGYTF.

This clone was counted once. The chain is built from TRBV2 and TRBJ1-5; D is unresolved. V was trimmed by 2 bases and J by 0 bases, leaving 11 bases between them. Germline assignment: CDR1 SNHLY and CDR2 FYNNEI. The CDR3 sequence is 16 residues long. The CDR3 spells CASSEQPGNSNQPQHF. DNA of the CDR3: TGTGCCAGCAGTGAACAACCCGGGAATAGCAATCAGCCCCAGCATTTT.

The gene calls are TRBV30 and TRBJ1-2; TRBD1 is a possible D gene (6 bases). Germline values: CDR1 GTSNPN, CDR2 SVGIG (reference sequence). The CDR3 extends over 14 amino acids. V lost 2 bases to trimming and J lost 1 base, with 11 bases between them. The CDR3 loop reads CAWSPDSGNYGYTF. DNA of the CDR3: TGTGCCTGGAGTCCGGACAGCGGTAACTATGGCTACACCTTC.

This chain joins TRBV4-1 and TRBJ2-3; D is unresolved. Trimming cost V 0 bases and J 4 bases, with 8 bases left between them. Germline-derived CDR1 and CDR2 are MGHRA and YSYEKL. The CDR3 runs 14 residues. This CDR3 is CASSQEREADTQYF. Here the CDR3 DNA reads TGCGCCAGCAGCCAAGAACGAGAAGCAGATACGCAGTATTTT.

V and J are TRBV5-1 and TRBJ2-7, with 9 bases matching TRBD1. This CDR3 has 15 residues. J gave up 2 bases and V 2 bases, and 5 bases lay outside the gene matches. The germline CDR1 and CDR2 sequences are SGHRS and YFSETQ. Written as DNA, the CDR3 is TGCGCCAGCAGCTTTGAGGGACAGGGAACCTACGAGCAGTACTTC. This codes for CASSFEGQGTYEQYF.

This clone was seen a few times. This rearrangement joins TRBV28 to TRBJ1-2; 9 positions agree with TRBD1. The J segment lost 3 bases and the V segment lost 6 bases, leaving 2 bases of the junction unmatched. Germline V CDR1 and CDR2: MDHEN, SYDVKM. The CDR3 consists of 13 residues. The CDR3 nucleotides are TGTGCCAGCAGACAGGGGGCGGACTATGGCTACACCTTC. Translation gives CASRQGADYGYTF.